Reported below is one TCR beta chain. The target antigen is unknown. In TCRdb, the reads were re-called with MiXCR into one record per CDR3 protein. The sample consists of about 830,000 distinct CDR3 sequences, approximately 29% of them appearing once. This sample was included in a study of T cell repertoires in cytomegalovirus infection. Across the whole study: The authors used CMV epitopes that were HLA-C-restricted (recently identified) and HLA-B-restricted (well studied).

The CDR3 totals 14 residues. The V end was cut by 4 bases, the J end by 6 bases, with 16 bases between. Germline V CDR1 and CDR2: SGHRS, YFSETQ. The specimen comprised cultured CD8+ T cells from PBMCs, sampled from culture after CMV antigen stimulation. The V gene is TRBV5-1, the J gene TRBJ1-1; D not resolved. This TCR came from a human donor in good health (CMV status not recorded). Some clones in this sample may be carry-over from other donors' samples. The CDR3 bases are TGCGCCAGCAGCGCACCGGGCCCCCGGCCTGAAGCTTTCTTT. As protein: CASSAPGPRPEAFF.